These 27 T cell receptor beta chains share one sample of origin, sequenced in a study of human T cells and chemical hapten exposure. The sample's time point: patch test 3, about 24 weeks after DPC sensitization. Treatment: therapeutic diphenylcyclopropenone sensitization with weekly scalp DPC. Using its own MiXCR run on the RACE reads, TCRdb lists one record per CDR3 protein. The sample lists 75,000 to 90,000 distinct CDR3 sequences, 11% occurring once. Sequencing used whole blood, obtained in connection with sensitization to the hapten diphenylcyclopropenone (DPC). These receptor sequences come from a woman aged 50 to 60 with alopecia areata. Some clones in this sample may be carry-over from other donors' samples.

This clonotype showed up just a few times. This chain uses TRBV3-1 with TRBJ1-4; weak D call: TRBD1 (6 bases). V shed 4 bases and J shed 4 bases, with 13 bases lying between them. This CDR3 contains 15 residues. In germline, CDR1 is LGHDT, CDR2 YNNKEL (reference sequence). The CDR3 loop reads CASSPRTAFNEKLFF. The CDR3 nucleotides read TGTGCCAGCAGCCCCCGGACAGCCTTTAATGAAAAACTGTTTTTT.

This clonotype was seen at least ten times. The chain joins TRBV29-1 to TRBJ1-1; no reliable D call. V lost 7 bases and J lost 2, with 11 bases in between. The CDR3 is made up of 12 amino acids. Germline V gene lookup returns CDR1 SQVTM and CDR2 ANQGSEA. CDR3 in amino acids: CSADRINTEAFF. CDR3 nucleotides: TGCAGCGCGGACCGGATCAACACTGAAGCTTTCTTT.

This clonotype was counted a few times. The chain uses TRBV20-1 and TRBJ2-1; 10 bases line up with TRBD2. Per germline, CDR1 DFQATT and CDR2 SNEGSKA (reference sequence). The CDR3 spans 16 residues. Germline trimming cut 5 bases from V and 0 bases from J; bases unmatched to any gene: 7. The CDR3 loop reads CSALAGDTYSYNEQFF. CDR3 coding DNA: TGCAGTGCTCTAGCGGGGGATACTTACTCCTACAATGAGCAGTTCTTC.

This clonotype was picked up many times. The genes are TRBV28 and TRBJ2-7; 9 nucleotides line up with TRBD2. V dropped 3 bases and J dropped 7; count of bases not matched to a gene: 1. The CDR3 totals 12 residues. Germline lookup yields CDR1 MDHEN and CDR2 SYDVKM. This CDR3 is CASSFGLAEQYF. CDR3 DNA: TGTGCCAGCAGTTTTGGACTAGCGGAGCAGTACTTC. The entire variable domain, with the rest obtained from reference TRBV28 and TRBJ2-7, is as follows: DVKVTQSSRYLVKRTGEKVFLECVQDMDHENMFWYRQDPGLGLRLIYFSYDVKMKEKGDIPEGYSVSREKKERFSLILESASTNQTSMYLCASSFGLAEQYFGPGTRLTVT.

This clonotype came up many times. This chain joins TRBV10-3 and TRBJ2-1, with 9 positions matching TRBD2. Germline CDR1 ENHRY, CDR2 SYGVKD. Trimming cost V 11 bases and J 8 bases; bases outside gene matches: 10. CDR3 length: 13 residues. CDR3 bases: TGTGCCTCCTCTAGCGGGATGGGGGATGAGCAGTTCTTC. Residues: CASSSGMGDEQFF.

This clonotype was observed at least ten times. The V call is TRBV11-2, the J call TRBJ2-1; perhaps TRBD1 as D (6 bases). Between the trimmed V and J ends, which lost 2 bases and 5 bases, there was a span of 10 bases. This CDR3 has 14 residues. In germline, CDR1 is SGHAT, CDR2 FQNNGV. The CDR3 nucleotides read TGTGCCAGCAGCTTAAGGTACAGGGACAATGAGCAGTTCTTC. Its translation: CASSLRYRDNEQFF.

The sample holds many counts of this clonotype. The CDR3 region is CASSVELTSGTKRAGELFF. The CDR3 bases are TGTGCCAGCAGCGTAGAATTGACTAGCGGGACGAAGAGGGCCGGGGAGCTGTTTTTT. The V and J genes are TRBV9 and TRBJ2-2, with 11 bases matching TRBD2. The CDR3 has 19 residues. J lost 6 bases, V lost 0 bases, and 13 bases had no gene match. CDR1 is SGDLS, CDR2 YYNGEE, per germline.

In its sample, this clonotype was seen many times. The genes are TRBV10-3 and TRBJ2-7, with D perhaps matching TRBD2 (6 bases). This CDR3 spans 15 amino acids. The ends were cut back, 0 bases at V and 3 bases at J, with 12 bases in the middle. CDR1 is ENHRY and CDR2 is SYGVKD in the germline V gene. The CDR3 loop reads CAISESAGRNYEQYF. DNA for the CDR3: TGTGCCATCAGTGAGTCGGCAGGGAGGAACTACGAGCAGTACTTC.

On this clonotype: This clone may be a read error of a much larger clone one base away. V usage is TRBV5-5 and J usage is TRBJ2-1; TRBD2 is a possible D gene (6 bases). The length of the CDR3 is 12 residues. CDR1 and CDR2 (germline): SGHKS, YYEKEE (reference sequence). In DNA, the CDR3 is TGTGCCAGCAGCCGGGAGTTCAATAAGCAGTTCTTC. It codes for CASSREFNKQFF.

This clonotype showed up many times. The chain combines TRBV5-5 with TRBJ2-5; D uncertain. V shed 4 bases and J shed 5 bases, with 9 bases lying between them. This CDR3 has 12 residues. CDR1 and CDR2 from the germline V gene are SGHKS and YYEKEE (reference sequence). The CDR3 DNA is TGTGCCAGCAGCCATCTGGCGGAGACCCAGTACTTC. Its protein is CASSHLAETQYF.

This clonotype was recorded at least ten times. J is TRBJ2-2 and V is TRBV6-6; the match to TRBD1 covers 7 bases. This CDR3 region has 13 residues. Germline CDR1 and CDR2: MNHNY and SVGAGI (reference sequence). J was trimmed by 3 bases and V by 10 bases; bases with no gene match: 5. The CDR3 protein is CATAGTDTGELFF. The CDR3 nucleotides are TGTGCCACCGCAGGGACAGACACCGGGGAGCTGTTTTTT.

The V call is TRBV5-1, the J call TRBJ2-5; D tentatively reads TRBD1 or TRBD2 (5 bases each). In germline, CDR1 is SGHRS, CDR2 YFSETQ. This CDR3 has 14 amino acids. Trimming pared 0 bases from V and 2 bases from J, leaving 8 bases between. CDR3 in amino acids: CASSLGGAQETQYF. CDR3 bases: TGCGCCAGCAGCTTGGGAGGGGCACAAGAGACCCAGTACTTC. Complete variable domain (other parts from reference TRBV5-1 and TRBJ2-5): KAGVTQTPRYLIKTRGQQVTLSCSPISGHRSVSWYQQTPGQGLQFLFEYFSETQRNKGNFPGRFSGRQFSNSRSEMNVSTLELGDSALYLCASSLGGAQETQYFGPGTRLLVL.

This clonotype has ten or more counts. The J gene is TRBJ1-4, the V gene TRBV10-2, with 7 bases identical to TRBD1. The ends lost 3 bases at V and 5 bases at J; junction bases unmatched: 3. The CDR3 is made up of 14 amino acids. Germline V gene sequence: CDR1 WSHSY, CDR2 SAAADI. The CDR3 is CASSERQGNEKLFF. The DNA of the CDR3 is TGCGCCAGCAGTGAAAGACAGGGAAATGAAAAACTGTTTTTT.

This clonotype showed up many times. This chain links TRBV28 with TRBJ2-1; 14 nucleotides align to TRBD2. The CDR3 extends over 15 amino acids. After removal of 6 bases from V and 9 bases from J, the junction contained 7 bases not matched to a gene. Germline CDR1 reads MDHEN; CDR2 reads SYDVKM. CDR3 amino acids: CASSKTSGRGGEQFF. The DNA for the CDR3 is TGTGCCAGCAGCAAGACTAGCGGGAGGGGAGGTGAGCAGTTCTTC.

This clonotype was seen at least ten times. This chain connects TRBV5-1 to TRBJ2-7; 10 bases map to TRBD1. This CDR3 comprises 16 residues. Germline CDR1 and CDR2: SGHRS and YFSETQ. J gave up 2 bases and V 4 bases, and 9 bases lay outside the gene matches. The CDR3 spells CASSQKLGTGAYEQYF. CDR3 nucleotide sequence: TGCGCCAGCAGCCAAAAACTCGGGACAGGGGCCTACGAGCAGTACTTC.

This clonotype was seen ten or more times. The J gene is TRBJ1-6, the V gene TRBV30; no clear D gene. Germline V gives CDR1 GTSNPN, CDR2 SVGIG (reference sequence). This CDR3 contains 15 residues. In DNA form, the CDR3 reads TGTGCTGGGGATCAGCGGAGCTCCTATAATTCACCCCTCCACTTT. Translation gives CAGDQRSSYNSPLHF.

In this sample, this clonotype turned up many times. The chain carries TRBV28 and TRBJ2-7, with 14 bases identical to TRBD2. Looked up from germline, CDR1 is MDHEN and CDR2 is SYDVKM. CDR3 length: 21 amino acids. Trimming cost V 4 bases and J 5 bases; bases outside gene matches: 22. CDR3 region: CASSSYHRGRTSGRPQDEQYF. CDR3 bases: TGTGCCAGCAGTTCCTACCACAGGGGTAGGACTAGCGGGAGGCCCCAGGACGAGCAGTACTTC.

This clonotype was observed a few times. The chain links TRBV29-1 to TRBJ2-7, with TRBD1 matching over 7 bases. CDR1 is SQVTM and CDR2 is ANQGSEA in the germline V gene. The CDR3 spans 12 residues. V was pared by 4 bases and J by 5 bases, with 5 bases of the junction left unmatched. The CDR3 coding sequence is TGCAGCGTTGTCCAGGGGGTCGACGAGCAGTACTTC. Protein product: CSVVQGVDEQYF.

This clonotype was found once. This chain uses TRBV28 with TRBJ2-5; D unresolved. Germline-derived CDR1 and CDR2 are MDHEN and SYDVKM. CDR3 length: 12 residues. V was clipped by 6 bases and J by 3 bases, with 8 bases between them. DNA for the CDR3: TGTGCCAGCAGCTTTGGGGAAGAGACCCAGTACTTC. Protein product: CASSFGEETQYF. Filled out from reference TRBV28 and TRBJ2-5, the complete variable domain reads DVKVTQSSRYLVKRTGEKVFLECVQDMDHENMFWYRQDPGLGLRLIYFSYDVKMKEKGDIPEGYSVSREKKERFSLILESASTNQTSMYLCASSFGEETQYFGPGTRLLVL.

This clonotype was found a few times. The rearrangement links TRBV4-2 to TRBJ2-5; possibly TRBD1 for D (5 bases). The CDR3 loop spans 14 amino acids. The germline V gene encodes CDR1 LGHNA and CDR2 YNFKEQ. Trimming cost V 1 base and J 5 bases, with 11 bases left between them. CDR3 sequence: CASSQADRGETQYF. The CDR3 DNA reads as TGTGCCAGCAGCCAAGCTGACAGAGGCGAGACCCAGTACTTC.

This clonotype appeared many times. The chain is built from TRBV12-5 and TRBJ2-7; D not certain. This CDR3 comprises 11 residues. CDR1 is LGHNT and CDR2 is FRNRAP in the germline V gene. Trimming stripped 0 bases from V and 5 bases from J, with 2 bases between. The CDR3 is CASGLVDEQYF. The CDR3 DNA sequence: TGTGCTAGTGGTTTGGTAGACGAGCAGTACTTC.

This clonotype was detected ten times or more. The chain recombines TRBV29-1 with TRBJ2-7; TRBD1 aligns across 7 bases. The CDR3 is 10 amino acids. The ends lost 6 bases at V and 6 bases at J; junction bases unmatched: 2. The germline CDR1 and CDR2 sequences are SQVTM and ANQGSEA. CDR3 protein: CSVTGPEQYF. CDR3 coding DNA: TGCAGCGTGACAGGGCCCGAGCAGTACTTC.

The genes are TRBV29-1 and TRBJ2-6, with TRBD1 matching 11 bases. V lost 1 base and J lost 3; bases outside the gene matches: 2. The CDR3 is made up of 16 amino acids. Germline assignment: CDR1 SQVTM and CDR2 ANQGSEA. CDR3 nucleotides: TGCAGCGTTGAAGGGGACAGGGGGATTGGGGCCAACGTCCTGACTTTC. Its translation: CSVEGDRGIGANVLTF.

This clonotype was counted only a few times. The chain couples TRBV7-6 to TRBJ2-1; 9 positions agree with TRBD2. The germline V gene encodes CDR1 SGHVS and CDR2 FNYEAQ. The V gene end was trimmed by 3 bases and the J gene end by 6 bases; junction bases not matched to a gene: 15. The CDR3 covers 18 residues. Here the CDR3 DNA reads TGTGCCAGCAGCTTCAGTCCCGGGACTAGCCCCGGGGGCAATGAGCAGTTCTTC. Its protein product is CASSFSPGTSPGGNEQFF.

V is TRBV20-1 and J is TRBJ2-2; 10 bases map to TRBD2. Germline V lookup: CDR1 DFQATT, CDR2 SNEGSKA (reference sequence). V shed 5 bases, J shed 4 bases, and the junction held 10 bases outside the gene matches. The CDR3 extends over 16 amino acids. CDR3 in amino acids: CSADDPLAGATGELFF. In DNA, the CDR3 is TGCAGTGCTGACGACCCGCTAGCGGGGGCCACCGGGGAGCTGTTTTTT.

DNA for the CDR3: TGTGCCAGCAGCTCTCTAAGGGGCTGGGACACCGGGGAGCTGTTTTTT. As protein: CASSSLRGWDTGELFF. This rearrangement joins TRBV11-2 to TRBJ2-2; weak D call: TRBD1 (5 bases). Per the germline V gene, CDR1 is SGHAT and CDR2 is FQNNGV. Trimming removed 4 bases at V and 3 bases at J, with 15 bases between. This CDR3 contains 16 residues.

This clonotype was seen ten or more times. The J gene is TRBJ2-7, the V gene TRBV3-1; no firm D call. The germline V and J ends were trimmed by 8 bases and 6 bases, with 17 bases remaining between them. The CDR3 sequence is 13 residues long. CDR1 is LGHDT, CDR2 YNNKEL, per germline (reference sequence). In DNA, the CDR3 is TGTGCCAGCGCGGCAGCAGGAAGCTCCGAGCAGTACTTC. This encodes CASAAAGSSEQYF.